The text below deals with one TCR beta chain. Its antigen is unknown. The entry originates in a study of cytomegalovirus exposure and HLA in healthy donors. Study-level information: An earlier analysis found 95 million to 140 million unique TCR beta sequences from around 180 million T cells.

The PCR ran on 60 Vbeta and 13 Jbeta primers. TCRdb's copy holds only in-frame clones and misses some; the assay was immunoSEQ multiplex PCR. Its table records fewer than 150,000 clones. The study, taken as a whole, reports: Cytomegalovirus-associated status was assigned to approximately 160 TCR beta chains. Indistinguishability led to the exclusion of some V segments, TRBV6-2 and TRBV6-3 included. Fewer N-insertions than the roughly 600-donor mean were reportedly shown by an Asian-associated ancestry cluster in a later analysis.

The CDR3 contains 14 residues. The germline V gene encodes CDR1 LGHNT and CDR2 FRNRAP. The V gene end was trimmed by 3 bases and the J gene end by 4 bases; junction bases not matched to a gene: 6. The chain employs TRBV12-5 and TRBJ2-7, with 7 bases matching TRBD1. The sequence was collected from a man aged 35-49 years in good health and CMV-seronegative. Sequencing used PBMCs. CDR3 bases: TGTGCTAGTGGTTTAGGTACAGGGGCGTACGAGCAGTACTTC. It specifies CASGLGTGAYEQYF.